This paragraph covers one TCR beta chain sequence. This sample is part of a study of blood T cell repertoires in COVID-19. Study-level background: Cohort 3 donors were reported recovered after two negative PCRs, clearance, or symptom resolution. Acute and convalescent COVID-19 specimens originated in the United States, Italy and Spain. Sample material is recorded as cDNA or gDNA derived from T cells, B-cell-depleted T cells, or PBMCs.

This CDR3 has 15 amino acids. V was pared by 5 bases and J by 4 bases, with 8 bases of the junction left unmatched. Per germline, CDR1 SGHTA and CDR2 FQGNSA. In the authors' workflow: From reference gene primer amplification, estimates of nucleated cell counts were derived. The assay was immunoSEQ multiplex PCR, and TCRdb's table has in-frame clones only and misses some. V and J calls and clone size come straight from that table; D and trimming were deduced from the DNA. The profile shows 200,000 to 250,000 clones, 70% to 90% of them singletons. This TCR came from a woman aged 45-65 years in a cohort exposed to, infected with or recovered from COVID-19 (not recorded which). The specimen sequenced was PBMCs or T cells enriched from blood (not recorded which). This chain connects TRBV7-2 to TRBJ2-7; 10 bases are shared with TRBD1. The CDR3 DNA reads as TGTGCCAGCAGCAGATCCGGGACAGGGGATTACGAGCAGTACTTC. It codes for CASSRSGTGDYEQYF.